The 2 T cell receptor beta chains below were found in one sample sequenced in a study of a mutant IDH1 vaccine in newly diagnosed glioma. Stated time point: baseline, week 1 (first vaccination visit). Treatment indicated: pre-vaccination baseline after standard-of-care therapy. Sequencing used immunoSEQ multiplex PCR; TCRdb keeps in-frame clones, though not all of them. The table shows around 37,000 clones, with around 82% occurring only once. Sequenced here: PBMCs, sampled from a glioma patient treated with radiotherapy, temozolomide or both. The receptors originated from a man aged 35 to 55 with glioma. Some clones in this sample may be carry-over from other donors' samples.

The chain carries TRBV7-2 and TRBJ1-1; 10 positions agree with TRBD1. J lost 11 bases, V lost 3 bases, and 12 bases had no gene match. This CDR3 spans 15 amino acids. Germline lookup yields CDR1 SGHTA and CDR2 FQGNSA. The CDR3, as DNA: TGTGCCAGCAGCTTGGTGGGACAGGGGCTGCAGGCGGCTTTCTTT. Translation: CASSLVGQGLQAAFF. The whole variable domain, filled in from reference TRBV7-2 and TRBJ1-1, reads GAGVSQSPSNKVTEKGKDVELRCDPISGHTALYWYRQSLGQGLEFLIYFQGNSAPDKSGLPSDRFSAERTGGSVSTLTIQRTQQEDSAVYLCASSLVGQGLQAAFFGQGTRLTVV.

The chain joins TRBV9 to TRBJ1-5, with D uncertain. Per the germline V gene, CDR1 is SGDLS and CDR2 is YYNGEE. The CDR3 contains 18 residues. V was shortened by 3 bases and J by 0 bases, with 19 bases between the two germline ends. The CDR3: CASSEDPGSKDSNQPQHF. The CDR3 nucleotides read TGTGCCAGCAGCGAGGACCCGGGGTCTAAGGATAGCAATCAGCCCCAGCATTTT. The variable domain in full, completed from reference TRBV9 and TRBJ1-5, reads DSGVTQTPKHLITATGQRVTLRCSPRSGDLSVYWYQQSLDQGLQFLIQYYNGEERAKGNILERFSAQQFPDLHSELNLSSLELGDSALYFCASSEDPGSKDSNQPQHFGDGTRLSIL.